Sequencing of this T cell receptor beta chain was carried out in a study of blood T cell repertoires in COVID-19. The overall study: T cells, B-cell-depleted T cells, or PBMCs provided the cDNA or gDNA that served as material.

The CDR3 extends over 13 amino acids. Trimming removed 2 bases at V and 5 bases at J, with 10 bases between. Germline V gene data show CDR1 as MNHNS and CDR2 as SASEGT. TCRdb keeps only in-frame clones here, not all; method: immunoSEQ multiplex PCR. The table lists roughly 300,000 clones, about 90% of them singletons. This receptor was identified in a woman in her thirties who had recovered from COVID-19. Sample: PBMCs or T cells enriched from blood (not recorded which). The chain joins TRBV6-1 to TRBJ2-7; tentatively, D is TRBD2 (6 bases). The CDR3 is CASSEPASDEQYF. The CDR3 DNA sequence: TGTGCCAGCAGTGAACCCGCTAGCGACGAGCAGTACTTC.